Below are 32 T cell receptor beta chains sequenced from a single sample in a study of blood T cell repertoires in COVID-19. TCRdb keeps only in-frame clones here, not all; method: immunoSEQ multiplex PCR. The sample has approximately 200,000 clones; roughly 82% are singletons. Source material: PBMCs or T cells enriched from blood (not recorded which). The receptors were gathered from a man aged 40-49 years who had recovered from COVID-19.

The CDR3 spells CASTPGTGYYEQYF. For the CDR3, the DNA is TGTGCCAGCACTCCCGGGACAGGATACTACGAGCAGTACTTC. V and J are TRBV27 and TRBJ2-7, with TRBD1 matching 8 bases. The CDR3 sequence is 14 residues long. Germline lookup yields CDR1 MNHEY and CDR2 SMNVEV (reference sequence). The J segment lost 3 bases and the V segment lost 7 bases, leaving 8 bases of the junction unmatched.

V usage is TRBV3-1 (or the pseudogene TRBV3-2) and J usage is TRBJ2-1; D call uncertain. Trimming shortened V by 1 base and J by 7 bases, and 8 bases separated the two germline ends. Germline V lookup: CDR1 LGHDT, CDR2 YNNKEL (reference sequence). The CDR3 runs to 13 residues. CDR3 in DNA: TGTGCCAGCAGCCAAGGAACAAAAAATGAGCAGTTCTTC. Amino acids: CASSQGTKNEQFF.

This clone has a handful of counts. The rearrangement uses TRBV7-2 and TRBJ2-1; 13 nucleotides match TRBD2. Germline V gene lookup returns CDR1 SGHTA and CDR2 FQGNSA. This CDR3 is 17 amino acids long. J was trimmed by 9 bases and V by 5 bases; bases with no gene match: 13. The CDR3 sequence: CASSPISLAGGSGEQFF. CDR3 in DNA: TGTGCCAGCAGCCCTATTTCACTAGCGGGAGGGTCCGGTGAGCAGTTCTTC.

V is TRBV5-4 and J is TRBJ2-2; TRBD1 agrees at 10 bases. CDR3 size: 16 residues. Germline V lookup: CDR1 SGHNT, CDR2 YYREEE (reference sequence). The junction had 6 bases not matched to a gene; V was cut back by 4 bases and J by 3 bases. The CDR3 reads CASSGRDRGYTGELFF. For the CDR3, the DNA is TGTGCCAGCAGCGGACGGGACAGGGGATACACCGGGGAGCTGTTTTTT.

This chain connects TRBV5-6 to TRBJ2-7; TRBD1 aligns across 8 bases. Germline CDR1 reads SGHDT; CDR2 reads YYEEEE. With 4 bases clipped from V and 7 bases from J, the junction kept 7 bases outside the gene matches. This CDR3 comprises 13 residues. In DNA form, the CDR3 reads TGTGCCAGCAGCCGGGACAGGCACAGGGAGCAGTACGTC. Its translation: CASSRDRHREQYV.

This clone was detected once. The chain employs TRBV9 and TRBJ1-1; D gene uncertain. Per the germline V gene, CDR1 is SGDLS and CDR2 is YYNGEE. This CDR3 spans 12 amino acids. V lost 2 bases, J lost 5 bases, and 7 bases lay in between. The CDR3 coding sequence is TGTGCCAGCAGCGTTGGGGAGACTGAAGCTTTCTTT. This encodes CASSVGETEAFF.

The chain employs TRBV18 and TRBJ1-2, with 7 nucleotides matching TRBD1. CDR1 and CDR2 (germline): KGHSH, LQKENI. With 2 bases clipped from V and 7 bases from J, the junction kept 13 bases outside the gene matches. This CDR3 is 16 amino acids long. The CDR3 DNA sequence: TGTGCCAGCTCACCAGGGGGAGACAGGGTTTACGTTGGCTACACCTTC. Translating it yields CASSPGGDRVYVGYTF.

This clone has a count of ten or more. V is TRBV7-9 and J is TRBJ1-2; 7 bases map to TRBD1. With V trimmed by 5 bases and J by 2 bases, 17 bases remained unmatched. The CDR3 runs 18 residues. CDR1 and CDR2 from the germline V gene are SEHNR and FQNEAQ (reference sequence). The CDR3 spells CASSPRTGTEAKNYGYTF. CDR3 bases: TGTGCCAGCAGCCCCCGAACCGGGACAGAGGCCAAAAACTATGGCTACACCTTC. The full variable domain, its missing parts supplied by reference TRBV7-9 and TRBJ1-2, is DTGVSQNPRHKITKRGQNVTFRCDPISEHNRLYWYRQTLGQGPEFLTYFQNEAQLEKSRLLSDRFSAERPKGSFSTLEIQRTEQGDSAMYLCASSPRTGTEAKNYGYTFGSGTRLTVV.

The V call is TRBV25-1, the J call TRBJ1-1; weak D call: TRBD1 (5 bases). The CDR3 sequence is 16 residues long. Germline V gene lookup returns CDR1 MGHDK and CDR2 SYGVNS. V was pared by 0 bases and J by 1 base, with 12 bases between. This CDR3 reads CASSEYSGQGNTEAFF. The CDR3 nucleotides are TGTGCCAGCAGTGAATATTCAGGCCAGGGGAACACTGAAGCTTTCTTT.

The chain recombines TRBV5-5 with TRBJ2-7; no clear D. Trimming removed 0 bases from V and 7 bases from J, with 14 bases in between. CDR3 size: 14 residues. Germline loops: CDR1 SGHKS, CDR2 YYEKEE (reference sequence). CDR3 region: CASSLGPIWLEQYV. Here the CDR3 DNA reads TGTGCCAGCAGCTTGGGGCCAATTTGGTTGGAGCAGTACGTC.

The genes are TRBV24-1 and TRBJ2-2, with D possibly being TRBD1 (5 bases). Germline V lookup: CDR1 KGHDR, CDR2 SFDVKD. V dropped 9 bases and J dropped 4 bases, with 11 bases sitting between them. The CDR3 sequence is 13 residues long. The CDR3 DNA is TGTGCCACCGGGGCTTATCGCACCGGGGAGCTGTTTTTT. Amino acid sequence: CATGAYRTGELFF.

The rearrangement joins TRBV4-3 to TRBJ2-1; 11 nucleotides agree with TRBD2. Germline assignment: CDR1 LGHNA and CDR2 YSLEER. V lost 3 bases and J lost 7; bases outside the gene matches: 8. This CDR3 has 16 amino acids. Here the CDR3 DNA reads TGCGCCAGCAGCCACCAACTAGCGGGAGCCGGGAATGAGCAGTTCTTC. Its protein is CASSHQLAGAGNEQFF.

The chain carries TRBV5-6 and TRBJ1-5; D perhaps matches TRBD1 (5 bases). This CDR3 has 17 residues. V shed 2 bases and J shed 4 bases, with 19 bases lying between them. CDR1 and CDR2 (germline): SGHDT, YYEEEE. CDR3 sequence (DNA): TGTGCCAGCAGCTTTGATGGGGCAGCGGGTCGGAATCAGCCCCAGCATTTT. Translation: CASSFDGAAGRNQPQHF.

This clone showed up just a few times. The chain employs TRBV24-1 and TRBJ2-1; possibly TRBD2 for D (5 bases). Trimming shortened V by 4 bases and J by 8 bases, and 11 bases separated the two germline ends. This CDR3 spans 13 amino acids. Germline CDR1 is KGHDR and CDR2 is SFDVKD. CDR3 sequence: CATSEPGVYEQFF. Written as DNA, the CDR3 is TGTGCCACCAGTGAGCCCGGGGTGTATGAGCAGTTCTTC.

The table lists this clone with a count of one. Other DNA sequences from this sample encode an identical CDR3 as well. The rearrangement links TRBV27 to TRBJ2-2; D gene unclear. Germline V gene data show CDR1 as MNHEY and CDR2 as SMNVEV (reference sequence). The CDR3 is made up of 14 amino acids. V was trimmed by 5 bases and J by 2 bases, leaving 9 bases between them. CDR3 coding DNA: TGTGCCAGCAGTCCCCAGGTTAACACCGGGGAGCTGTTTTTT. Amino acids: CASSPQVNTGELFF.

This clone was seen only once. The CDR3 loop is CASSPGGGFSEKLFF. In nucleotides, the CDR3 is TGTGCCAGCAGCCCGGGGGGAGGGTTCTCGGAAAAACTGTTTTTT. The chain links TRBV5-6 to TRBJ1-4, with D possibly matching TRBD1 (5 bases). Trimming removed 4 bases from V and 8 bases from J, with 18 bases in between. CDR1 is SGHDT and CDR2 is YYEEEE in the germline V gene. There are 15 residues in the CDR3.

The chain links TRBV19 to TRBJ2-1; no reliable D call. Germline CDR1 reads LNHDA; CDR2 reads SQIVND (reference sequence). The CDR3 spans 15 residues. V lost 3 bases and J lost 5, with 14 bases in between. DNA for the CDR3: TGTGCCAGTAGTATTATAGACTCAAGGAACAATGAGCAGTTCTTC. This gives the protein CASSIIDSRNNEQFF.

The chain couples TRBV6-5 to TRBJ1-3; D perhaps matches TRBD1 (6 bases). Germline assignment: CDR1 MNHEY and CDR2 SVGAGI. The V end lost 0 bases, the J end lost 4 bases, and 10 bases lay between the germline ends. The CDR3 runs 15 residues. The CDR3 sequence: CASSYSHRVGNTIYF. CDR3 DNA: TGTGCCAGCAGTTACTCGCACAGGGTCGGAAACACCATATATTTT.

The chain carries TRBV10-1 and TRBJ2-7; TRBD1 matches 7 bases. Germline lookup yields CDR1 WNHNN and CDR2 SYGVQD (reference sequence). The CDR3 extends over 15 amino acids. V trimming: 4 bases; J trimming: 3 bases; junction bases outside the gene matches: 9. CDR3 protein: CASSGPGTANYEQYF. The CDR3 DNA reads as TGCGCCAGCAGTGGCCCCGGGACAGCTAACTACGAGCAGTACTTC.

The chain couples TRBV7-2 to TRBJ1-5; D possibly corresponds to TRBD1 (5 bases). The ends were cut back, 0 bases at V and 2 bases at J, with 11 bases in the middle. The CDR3 runs 16 residues. Per germline, CDR1 SGHTA and CDR2 FQGNSA. In DNA form, the CDR3 reads TGTGCCAGCAGCTTAGCCCGGGACTGGGGCAATCAGCCCCAGCATTTT. Protein product: CASSLARDWGNQPQHF. Full variable domain (rest looked up from reference TRBV7-2 and TRBJ1-5): GAGVSQSPSNKVTEKGKDVELRCDPISGHTALYWYRQSLGQGLEFLIYFQGNSAPDKSGLPSDRFSAERTGGSVSTLTIQRTQQEDSAVYLCASSLARDWGNQPQHFGDGTRLSIL.

The chain employs TRBV11-1 and TRBJ2-3; no clear D. The CDR3 length is 14 residues. Trimming removed 5 bases at V and 1 base at J, with 10 bases between. Per germline, CDR1 SGHAT and CDR2 FQDESV (reference sequence). CDR3 coding DNA: TGTGCCAGCAGCCTAACCCAGGGCACAGATACGCAGTATTTT. It encodes CASSLTQGTDTQYF.

The CDR3 reads CASSRGRIGYTF. Here the CDR3 DNA reads TGTGCCAGCAGTCGAGGTCGTATCGGCTACACCTTC. The rearrangement uses TRBV16 and TRBJ1-2, with D unclear. The V end lost 6 bases, the J end lost 8 bases, and 13 bases lay between the germline ends. Germline values: CDR1 KGHSY, CDR2 FQNENV. The CDR3 sequence is 12 residues long.

This clone was seen more than once but under ten times. The rearrangement uses TRBV2 and TRBJ2-7; D gene uncertain. CDR1 is SNHLY and CDR2 is FYNNEI in the germline V gene. V lost 1 base and J lost 7, with 8 bases in between. The CDR3 loop spans 12 amino acids. CDR3 in amino acids: CASSEGPWEQYV. DNA of the CDR3: TGTGCCAGCAGTGAAGGGCCTTGGGAGCAGTACGTC.

This chain connects TRBV9 to TRBJ2-7; possibly TRBD1 for D (6 bases). Deletions cut 0 bases from V and 0 bases from J, with 10 bases between. Per germline, CDR1 SGDLS and CDR2 YYNGEE. This CDR3 contains 15 residues. The CDR3 region has the DNA TGTGCCAGCAGCGTAGGAGGGACACCCTCCTACGAGCAGTACTTC. Amino acids: CASSVGGTPSYEQYF. The full variable domain, its missing parts supplied by reference TRBV9 and TRBJ2-7, is DSGVTQTPKHLITATGQRVTLRCSPRSGDLSVYWYQQSLDQGLQFLIQYYNGEERAKGNILERFSAQQFPDLHSELNLSSLELGDSALYFCASSVGGTPSYEQYFGPGTRLTVT.

The chain carries TRBV7-2 and TRBJ1-5; possibly TRBD1 for D (5 bases). V dropped 5 bases and J dropped 5 bases, with 10 bases sitting between them. The germline gives CDR1 SGHTA, CDR2 FQGNSA. The CDR3 loop spans 13 amino acids. The CDR3, as DNA: TGTGCCAGCAGCATGACAGCCTATCAGCCCCAGCATTTT. It translates to CASSMTAYQPQHF.

The chain combines TRBV14 with TRBJ2-5, with D possibly matching TRBD2 (6 bases). CDR3 size: 15 residues. CDR1 and CDR2 (germline): SGHDN, FVKESK. Trimming removed 0 bases at V and 4 bases at J, with 12 bases between. CDR3 sequence: CASSQDLGGAETQYF. The DNA of the CDR3 is TGTGCCAGCAGCCAAGATCTGGGGGGAGCAGAGACCCAGTACTTC.

The rearrangement links TRBV7-2 to TRBJ2-3, with 13 nucleotides matching TRBD2. From germline, CDR1 is SGHTA and CDR2 FQGNSA. V shed 5 bases and J 9 bases; nucleotides not matched to a gene: 5. The CDR3 totals 14 residues. The CDR3 sequence: CASSKLAGGGTQYF. CDR3 bases: TGTGCCAGCAGCAAACTAGCGGGAGGGGGCACGCAGTATTTT. Filled out from reference TRBV7-2 and TRBJ2-3, the complete variable domain reads GAGVSQSPSNKVTEKGKDVELRCDPISGHTALYWYRQSLGQGLEFLIYFQGNSAPDKSGLPSDRFSAERTGGSVSTLTIQRTQQEDSAVYLCASSKLAGGGTQYFGPGTRLTVL.

The chain links TRBV28 to TRBJ2-5; 7 positions agree with TRBD1. The CDR3 runs 14 residues. V lost 8 bases to trimming and J lost 1 base; unmatched junction nucleotides: 7. Per the germline V gene, CDR1 is MDHEN and CDR2 is SYDVKM. The CDR3 nucleotides read TGTGCCAGCCGAGGGGACAGTATCCAAGAGACCCAGTACTTC. This sequence encodes CASRGDSIQETQYF.

The rearrangement uses TRBV18 and TRBJ1-1, with D maybe TRBD1 (5 bases). The CDR3 length is 16 residues. Trimming removed 1 base at V and 6 bases at J, with 18 bases between. Germline assignment: CDR1 KGHSH and CDR2 LQKENI. The CDR3 sequence: CASSPRGGGEGPEAFF. CDR3 nucleotides: TGTGCCAGCTCACCACGGGGTGGAGGGGAGGGGCCTGAAGCTTTCTTT.

This clone was seen a handful of times. The chain recombines TRBV5-1 with TRBJ1-3, with D uncertain. V dropped 0 bases and J dropped 0 bases, with 13 bases sitting between them. Looked up from germline, CDR1 is SGHRS and CDR2 is YFSETQ. CDR3 length: 17 amino acids. The DNA of the CDR3 is TGCGCCAGCAGCTTGGGGCCAGGCCTCGACTCTGGAAACACCATATATTTT. Residues: CASSLGPGLDSGNTIYF.

The rearrangement uses TRBV4-3 and TRBJ1-1; D not certain. Per germline, CDR1 LGHNA and CDR2 YSLEER. This CDR3 is 15 amino acids long. The V and J ends lost 1 base and 3 bases respectively, with 12 bases between them. The CDR3 DNA is TGCGCCAGCAGCCAAGCTTGGTCGGAGGACACTGAAGCTTTCTTT. The encoded protein is CASSQAWSEDTEAFF.

This rearrangement joins TRBV19 to TRBJ1-4, with 7 nucleotides matching TRBD1. The V gene end was trimmed by 6 bases and the J gene end by 12 bases; junction bases not matched to a gene: 13. Per germline, CDR1 LNHDA and CDR2 SQIVND (reference sequence). CDR3 length equals 14 residues. CDR3 nucleotides: TGTGCCAGTAGGGGCACAGGGGTGGATAGGGAACTGTTTTTT. This translates into CASRGTGVDRELFF. Filled out from reference TRBV19 and TRBJ1-4, the complete variable domain reads DGGITQSPKYLFRKEGQNVTLSCEQNLNHDAMYWYRQDPGQGLRLIYYSQIVNDFQKGDIAEGYSVSREKKESFPLTVTSAQKNPTAFYLCASRGTGVDRELFFGSGTQLSVL.